This T cell receptor (beta chain) was recorded in a study of cytomegalovirus exposure and HLA in healthy donors. Study-level points and caveats: The analysis excluded some indistinguishable V segments, including TRBV6-2 and TRBV6-3. The listing of 150 to 200 TCR beta chains classed them as cytomegalovirus-associated.

PCR was performed using 60 Vbeta and 13 Jbeta primers. This table comes from immunoSEQ multiplex PCR, and its TCRdb copy is limited to in-frame clones, with some not included. The top ten clones hold 9.5% of a sample with roughly 120,000 clones, about 68% of them seen once. This clone was seen a few times. Its antigen is still unknown. Per the germline V gene, CDR1 is LGHNA and CDR2 is YNFKEQ. V shed 4 bases, J shed 3 bases, and the junction held 7 bases outside the gene matches. The length of the CDR3 is 15 residues. The sequenced sample was PBMCs. The clonotype originates from a woman aged 40 to 50 in good health and CMV-seropositive. This chain joins TRBV4-2 and TRBJ2-7, with 9 bases fitting TRBD1. The CDR3 bases are TGTGCCAGCAGCCTAACACCGGACAGGGGCTACGAGCAGTACTTC. Its translation: CASSLTPDRGYEQYF.